Listed here are 13 T cell receptor beta chains from one sample, sequenced in a study of blood T cell repertoires in COVID-19. The protocol was immunoSEQ multiplex PCR, while the TCRdb copy is restricted to in-frame clones and leaves out a portion. This sample carries approximately 260,000 clones, about 90% of them seen once, and the ten largest clones take about 3.3%. The sample was PBMCs or T cells enriched from blood (not recorded which). These receptors came from a woman between 40 and 50 years old with acute COVID-19.

The gene calls are TRBV11-3 and TRBJ2-1, with D hard to call. This CDR3 is built from 14 residues. V lost 5 bases and J lost 8, with 16 bases in between. The germline V gene has CDR1 SGHNT and CDR2 YENEEA. The CDR3 loop is CASSPPVRRDEQFF. The CDR3 DNA reads as TGTGCCAGCAGCCCCCCCGTTAGACGGGATGAGCAGTTCTTC.

This chain links TRBV18 with TRBJ2-3; 11 nucleotides align to TRBD2. The germline gives CDR1 KGHSH, CDR2 LQKENI. The CDR3 covers 14 residues. V trimming: 6 bases; J trimming: 5 bases; junction bases outside the gene matches: 4. The CDR3 loop reads CASSRLAGRDTQYF. The CDR3 DNA reads TGTGCCAGCTCCCGACTAGCGGGAAGAGATACGCAGTATTTT. Complete variable domain (other parts from reference TRBV18 and TRBJ2-3): NAGVMQNPRHLVRRRGQEARLRCSPMKGHSHVYWYRQLPEEGLKFMVYLQKENIIDESGMPKERFSAEFPKEGPSILRIQQVVRGDSAAYFCASSRLAGRDTQYFGPGTRLTVL.

This clone was seen just once. V usage is TRBV5-6 and J usage is TRBJ1-2; 9 bases agree with TRBD1. Germline loops: CDR1 SGHDT, CDR2 YYEEEE. V gave up 4 bases and J gave up 8 bases; unmatched junction bases: 9. The CDR3 is 14 residues long. CDR3 nucleotides: TGTGCCAGCAGCCCGAGACAGGGGGTGTGGGGCTACACCTTC. Amino acid sequence: CASSPRQGVWGYTF.

J is TRBJ1-1 and V is TRBV28; TRBD1 aligns across 7 bases. The CDR3 loop spans 13 amino acids. Per germline, CDR1 MDHEN and CDR2 SYDVKM. V lost 6 bases, J lost 9 bases, and 10 bases stayed unmatched. DNA for the CDR3: TGTGCCAGCAGCTTACAGGGGAGAGGTAAAGCTTTCTTT. Protein sequence: CASSLQGRGKAFF.

J is TRBJ2-1 and V is TRBV27; the match to TRBD2 covers 10 bases. Germline V gives CDR1 MNHEY, CDR2 SMNVEV (reference sequence). V lost 5 bases and J lost 4; bases outside the gene matches: 8. The CDR3 runs 16 residues. In DNA form, the CDR3 reads TGTGCCAGCAGTCCGAAATCTAGCGGGAGTTACAATGAGCAGTTCTTC. This encodes CASSPKSSGSYNEQFF.

V is TRBV4-1 and J is TRBJ1-1, with a tentative D call TRBD1 (5 bases). Per the germline V gene, CDR1 is MGHRA and CDR2 is YSYEKL. The length of the CDR3 is 15 residues. V shed 0 bases and J shed 4 bases, with 12 bases lying between them. The CDR3, as DNA: TGCGCCAGCAGCCAAGAACCCAGGGAAGGCACTGAAGCTTTCTTT. Its translation: CASSQEPREGTEAFF.

The chain has TRBV11-3 and TRBJ2-3; D is perhaps TRBD1 (7 bases). CDR1 and CDR2 (germline): SGHNT, YENEEA. Between the trimmed V and J ends, which lost 0 bases and 4 bases, there was a span of 17 bases. The CDR3 extends over 17 amino acids. The CDR3 DNA is TGTGCCAGCAGCTTAGAGTCCGGAGGGGGCGCGTCAGATACGCAGTATTTT. Protein sequence: CASSLESGGGASDTQYF.

The chain carries TRBV7-8 and TRBJ2-7, with 11 bases fitting TRBD2. The germline V gene encodes CDR1 SGHVS and CDR2 FQNEAQ. This CDR3 contains 17 residues. J lost 4 bases, V lost 5 bases, and 13 bases had no gene match. The CDR3 is CASSPVLTSGRIYEQYF. CDR3 bases: TGTGCCAGCAGCCCCGTTCTAACTAGCGGGAGAATTTACGAGCAGTACTTC.

The V call is TRBV11-3, the J call TRBJ2-7; possibly TRBD1 for D (6 bases). The germline V gene has CDR1 SGHNT and CDR2 YENEEA. The CDR3 has 14 residues. Trimming shortened V by 5 bases and J by 2 bases, and 13 bases separated the two germline ends. The CDR3 is CASSKSGQTYEQYF. The CDR3 region has the DNA TGTGCCAGCAGCAAATCGGGACAAACCTACGAGCAGTACTTC.

The J gene is TRBJ1-2, the V gene TRBV24-1; TRBD1 matches 7 bases. The V segment lost 4 bases and the J segment 3 bases; nucleotides outside the gene matches: 7. CDR3 length equals 15 residues. The germline V gene has CDR1 KGHDR and CDR2 SFDVKD. In nucleotides, the CDR3 is TGTGCCACCAGTGAACGGACAGGCGGATACTATGGCTACACCTTC. This sequence encodes CATSERTGGYYGYTF.

The V call is TRBV14, the J call TRBJ2-3; D may be TRBD2 (5 bases). V lost 0 bases to trimming and J lost 4 bases, with 14 bases between them. There are 16 residues in the CDR3. The germline V gene has CDR1 SGHDN and CDR2 FVKESK. The CDR3 region is CASSQDLGYSADTQYF. In nucleotides, the CDR3 is TGTGCCAGCAGCCAAGATCTAGGGTATAGCGCAGATACGCAGTATTTT.

V and J are TRBV2 and TRBJ1-5; D may be TRBD1 (6 bases). CDR3 length: 13 residues. Trimming pared 8 bases from V and 4 bases from J, leaving 12 bases between. Looked up from germline, CDR1 is SNHLY and CDR2 is FYNNEI. CDR3 coding DNA: TGTGCCAGCGGGACACTTGTTAATCAGCCCCAGCATTTT. It codes for CASGTLVNQPQHF.

This chain uses TRBV2 with TRBJ2-1; possible D gene TRBD2, 5 bases. Trimming pared 6 bases from V and 0 bases from J, leaving 15 bases between. Germline V gene data show CDR1 as SNHLY and CDR2 as FYNNEI. The CDR3 consists of 16 residues. This CDR3 reads CASRLGAGGSYNEQFF. In DNA, the CDR3 is TGTGCCAGCAGACTAGGAGCAGGAGGCTCCTACAATGAGCAGTTCTTC.